Below are 15 T cell receptor beta chains sequenced from a single sample in a study of cytomegalovirus exposure and HLA in healthy donors. Sequencing used immunoSEQ multiplex PCR; TCRdb keeps in-frame clones, though not all of them. Of tens of thousands of clones listed, approximately 96% were seen once; the top ten hold about 1.5%. What was sequenced was PBMCs. The receptor source for this set is a man aged 18 to 29 in good health and CMV-seropositive.

The V call is TRBV11-1, the J call TRBJ2-1; D might be TRBD1 (6 bases). The CDR3 length is 18 residues. V dropped 2 bases and J dropped 5 bases, with 22 bases sitting between them. Per germline, CDR1 SGHAT and CDR2 FQDESV (reference sequence). CDR3 residues: CASSLTNRAEDLHNEQFF. CDR3 coding DNA: TGTGCCAGCAGCTTAACCAACAGGGCCGAGGACCTGCACAATGAGCAGTTCTTC.

This chain links TRBV5-4 with TRBJ1-6; weak D call: TRBD1 (5 bases). Trimming took off 1 base at V and 6 bases at J, with 8 bases between the two ends. The CDR3 consists of 14 residues. Germline-derived CDR1 and CDR2 are SGHNT and YYREEE (reference sequence). The CDR3 sequence is CASSLRQGNSPLHF. CDR3 sequence (DNA): TGTGCCAGCAGCTTGCGTCAGGGTAATTCACCCCTCCACTTT. Full variable domain (rest looked up from reference TRBV5-4 and TRBJ1-6): ETGVTQSPTHLIKTRGQQVTLRCSSQSGHNTVSWYQQALGQGPQFIFQYYREEENGRGNFPPRFSGLQFPNYSSELNVNALELDDSALYLCASSLRQGNSPLHFGNGTRLTVT.

The gene calls are TRBV19 and TRBJ2-1, with 13 bases matching TRBD2. CDR1 is LNHDA and CDR2 is SQIVND in the germline V gene (reference sequence). Germline trimming cut 7 bases from V and 4 bases from J; bases unmatched to any gene: 22. The CDR3 has 21 residues. In nucleotides, the CDR3 is TGTGCCAGTACCCCATCTGTGTCCCCGGGACTAGCGGGGAATCCTTACAATGAGCAGTTCTTC. Protein: CASTPSVSPGLAGNPYNEQFF.

J is TRBJ2-7 and V is TRBV2, with TRBD2 matching over 7 bases. Per germline, CDR1 SNHLY and CDR2 FYNNEI. The CDR3 is made up of 12 amino acids. With 8 bases clipped from V and 4 bases from J, the junction kept 5 bases outside the gene matches. CDR3 sequence (DNA): TGTGCCAGCCGGGGGGTAGCTTACGAGCAGTACTTC. It is translated as CASRGVAYEQYF.

V and J are TRBV7-3 and TRBJ2-3; the match to TRBD2 covers 9 bases. Germline assignment: CDR1 SGHTA and CDR2 FQGTGA. The junction had 10 bases not matched to a gene; V was cut back by 6 bases and J by 0 bases. This CDR3 spans 17 amino acids. The CDR3: CASSRSGRSKSTDTQYF. CDR3 coding DNA: TGTGCCAGCAGTCGCAGCGGGAGGTCTAAGAGCACAGATACGCAGTATTTT.

The chain employs TRBV6-1 and TRBJ1-6; D might be TRBD1 (6 bases). The length of the CDR3 is 17 residues. Germline V CDR1 and CDR2: MNHNS, SASEGT. V was shortened by 4 bases and J by 5 bases, with 18 bases between the two germline ends. The CDR3 coding sequence is TGTGCCAGCAGTGGTGGGACAAGTAATAGAGATAATTCACCCCTCCACTTT. It encodes CASSGGTSNRDNSPLHF.

The chain joins TRBV4-2 to TRBJ1-2; no reliable D call. Per germline, CDR1 LGHNA and CDR2 YNFKEQ. The length of the CDR3 is 14 residues. Trimming left V 0 bases short and J 5 bases short, with 10 bases between. This CDR3 is CASSQDRERYGYTF. The CDR3 coding sequence is TGTGCCAGCAGCCAAGACCGGGAGCGTTATGGCTACACCTTC.

This chain joins TRBV7-2 and TRBJ2-2, with D possibly being TRBD2 (7 bases). V lost 5 bases and J 6 bases, leaving 16 bases between the germline ends. CDR1 is SGHTA and CDR2 is FQGNSA in the germline V gene. The CDR3 is made up of 15 amino acids. The CDR3 DNA follows: TGTGCCAGCAGCCCCAAGGCCGGGGGGCCCGGGGAGCTGTTTTTT. As protein: CASSPKAGGPGELFF.

This sequence joins TRBV28 and TRBJ2-1, with a weak D call TRBD1 (6 bases). Trimming left V 3 bases short and J 6 bases short, with 18 bases between. Germline V gene data show CDR1 as MDHEN and CDR2 as SYDVKM. The CDR3 is 16 residues long. CDR3 protein: CASSFSSGTPGNEQFF. CDR3 sequence (DNA): TGTGCCAGCAGTTTCTCCTCCGGGACACCAGGCAATGAGCAGTTCTTC. The full variable domain, rest sourced from reference TRBV28 and TRBJ2-1, is DVKVTQSSRYLVKRTGEKVFLECVQDMDHENMFWYRQDPGLGLRLIYFSYDVKMKEKGDIPEGYSVSREKKERFSLILESASTNQTSMYLCASSFSSGTPGNEQFFGPGTRLTVL.

The chain uses TRBV27 and TRBJ2-1, with 14 positions matching TRBD2. The CDR3 runs to 17 residues. V was pared by 5 bases and J by 5 bases, with 8 bases of the junction left unmatched. In germline, CDR1 is MNHEY, CDR2 SMNVEV (reference sequence). CDR3 bases: TGTGCCAGCAGTCCGCTCCCGGGACTAGCGGGAGACAATGAGCAGTTCTTC. It codes for CASSPLPGLAGDNEQFF.

The CDR3 region has the DNA TGCGCCAGCATACAGGGAGGGACGCGTCAAAACTATGGCTACACCTTC. Translated: CASIQGGTRQNYGYTF. This chain connects TRBV5-1 to TRBJ1-2; perhaps TRBD1 as D (6 bases). The germline CDR1 and CDR2 sequences are SGHRS and YFSETQ. V lost 6 bases to trimming and J lost 2 bases, with 20 bases between them. The CDR3 is 16 amino acids.

This rearrangement joins TRBV9 to TRBJ1-2, with D tentatively TRBD1 (5 bases). CDR1 is SGDLS and CDR2 is YYNGEE in the germline V gene. The CDR3 length is 15 residues. The ends were cut back, 0 bases at V and 7 bases at J, with 16 bases in the middle. In nucleotides, the CDR3 is TGTGCCAGCAGCGTAGCAGGGTACGGGAGAGTTGGCTACACCTTC. This codes for CASSVAGYGRVGYTF.

The chain joins TRBV5-1 to TRBJ2-5; TRBD2 matches at 8 bases. Germline lookup yields CDR1 SGHRS and CDR2 YFSETQ. The CDR3 has 16 amino acids. Trimming took 1 base from V and 7 from J; bases not matched to a gene: 12. Here the CDR3 DNA reads TGCGCCAGCAGCTTGCAATCGATAGCGGGGCCAGGGACCCAGTACTTC. Its protein product is CASSLQSIAGPGTQYF. Together with reference TRBV5-1 and TRBJ2-5, the CDR3 gives the full variable domain: KAGVTQTPRYLIKTRGQQVTLSCSPISGHRSVSWYQQTPGQGLQFLFEYFSETQRNKGNFPGRFSGRQFSNSRSEMNVSTLELGDSALYLCASSLQSIAGPGTQYFGPGTRLLVL.

V is TRBV5-1 and J is TRBJ2-4, with 10 bases aligning to TRBD1. The V and J ends lost 4 bases and 8 bases, in that order; junction bases with no gene match: 6. The CDR3 contains 14 residues. The germline V gene has CDR1 SGHRS and CDR2 YFSETQ. The CDR3, as DNA: TGCGCCAGCAGCCTGGGGACAGGGGAACACATTCAGTACTTC. Translation gives CASSLGTGEHIQYF. Full variable domain (rest looked up from reference TRBV5-1 and TRBJ2-4): KAGVTQTPRYLIKTRGQQVTLSCSPISGHRSVSWYQQTPGQGLQFLFEYFSETQRNKGNFPGRFSGRQFSNSRSEMNVSTLELGDSALYLCASSLGTGEHIQYFGAGTRLSVL.

CDR3 DNA: TGTGCCAGCAGCCAGGCCCTATTCTCTGGAAACACCATATATTTT. It yields the protein CASSQALFSGNTIYF. V is TRBV6-1 and J is TRBJ1-3; D unclear. Trimming shortened V by 6 bases and J by 0 bases, and 12 bases separated the two germline ends. The CDR3 length is 15 residues. The germline V gene encodes CDR1 MNHNS and CDR2 SASEGT.